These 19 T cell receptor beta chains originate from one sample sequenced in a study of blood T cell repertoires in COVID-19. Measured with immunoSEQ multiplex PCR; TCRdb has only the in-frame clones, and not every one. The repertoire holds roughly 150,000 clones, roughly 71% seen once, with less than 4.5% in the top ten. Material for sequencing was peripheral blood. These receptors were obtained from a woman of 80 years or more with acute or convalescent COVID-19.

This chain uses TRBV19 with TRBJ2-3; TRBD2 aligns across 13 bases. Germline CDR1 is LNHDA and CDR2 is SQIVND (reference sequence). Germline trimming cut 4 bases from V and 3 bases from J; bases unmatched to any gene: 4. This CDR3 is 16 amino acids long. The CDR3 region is CASSTGLAGITDTQYF. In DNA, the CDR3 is TGTGCCAGTAGTACGGGACTAGCGGGGATAACAGATACGCAGTATTTT.

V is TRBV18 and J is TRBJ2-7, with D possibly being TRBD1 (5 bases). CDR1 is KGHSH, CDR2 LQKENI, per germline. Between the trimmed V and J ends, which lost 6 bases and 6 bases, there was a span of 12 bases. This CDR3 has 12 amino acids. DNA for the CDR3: TGTGCCAGCTCGACTGCTCAGGGCGAGCAGTACTTC. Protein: CASSTAQGEQYF.

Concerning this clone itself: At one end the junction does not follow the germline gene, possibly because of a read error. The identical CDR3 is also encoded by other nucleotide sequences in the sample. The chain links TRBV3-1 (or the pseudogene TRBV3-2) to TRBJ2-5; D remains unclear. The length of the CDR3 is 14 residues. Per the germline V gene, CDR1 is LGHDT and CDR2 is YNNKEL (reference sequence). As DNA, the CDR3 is TGTGCCAGCAGCCAAGGGCCAGTCTCAGAGACTCAGTACTTC. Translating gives CASSQGPVSETQYF.

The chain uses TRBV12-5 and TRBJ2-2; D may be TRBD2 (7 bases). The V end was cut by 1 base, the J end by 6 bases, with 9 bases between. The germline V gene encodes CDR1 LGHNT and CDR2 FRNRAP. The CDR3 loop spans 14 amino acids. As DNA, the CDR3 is TGTGCTAGTGGTTTGGGGGGGGGCCCCGGGGAGCTGTTTTTT. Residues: CASGLGGGPGELFF.

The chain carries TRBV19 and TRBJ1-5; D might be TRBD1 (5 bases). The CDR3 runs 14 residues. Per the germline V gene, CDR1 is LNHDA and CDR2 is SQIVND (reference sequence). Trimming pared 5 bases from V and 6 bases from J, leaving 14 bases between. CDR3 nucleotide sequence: TGTGCCAGTAGTTCAACAGGCGGCGGTCAGCCCCAGCATTTT. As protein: CASSSTGGGQPQHF.

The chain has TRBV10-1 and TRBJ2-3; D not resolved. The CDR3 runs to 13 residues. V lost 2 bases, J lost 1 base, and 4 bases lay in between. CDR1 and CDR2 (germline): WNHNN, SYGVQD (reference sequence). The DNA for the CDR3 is TGCGCCAGCAGTGAGGGAGGCACAGATACGCAGTATTTT. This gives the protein CASSEGGTDTQYF.

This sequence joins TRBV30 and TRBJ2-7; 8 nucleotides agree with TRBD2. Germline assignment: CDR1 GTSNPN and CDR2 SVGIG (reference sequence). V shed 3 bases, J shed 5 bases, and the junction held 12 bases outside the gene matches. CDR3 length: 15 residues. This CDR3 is CAWSPGGGGSNEQYF. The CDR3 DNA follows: TGTGCCTGGAGCCCCGGGGGGGGAGGGAGTAACGAGCAGTACTTC.

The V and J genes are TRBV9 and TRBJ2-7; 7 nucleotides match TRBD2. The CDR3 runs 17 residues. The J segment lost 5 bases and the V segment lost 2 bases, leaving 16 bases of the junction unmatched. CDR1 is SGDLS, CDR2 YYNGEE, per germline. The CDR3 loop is CASSVGLGGRRGDEQYF. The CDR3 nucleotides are TGTGCCAGCAGCGTCGGCCTAGGAGGCCGCCGGGGGGACGAGCAGTACTTC. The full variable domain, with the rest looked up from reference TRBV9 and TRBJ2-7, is DSGVTQTPKHLITATGQRVTLRCSPRSGDLSVYWYQQSLDQGLQFLIQYYNGEERAKGNILERFSAQQFPDLHSELNLSSLELGDSALYFCASSVGLGGRRGDEQYFGPGTRLTVT.

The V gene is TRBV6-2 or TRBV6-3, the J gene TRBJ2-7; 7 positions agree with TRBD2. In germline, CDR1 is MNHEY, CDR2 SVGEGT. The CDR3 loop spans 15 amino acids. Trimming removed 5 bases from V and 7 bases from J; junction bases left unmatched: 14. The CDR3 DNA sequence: TGTGCCAGCAGTCCCCCCGGCGGGAGTGCCACGGAGCAGTACTTC. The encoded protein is CASSPPGGSATEQYF.

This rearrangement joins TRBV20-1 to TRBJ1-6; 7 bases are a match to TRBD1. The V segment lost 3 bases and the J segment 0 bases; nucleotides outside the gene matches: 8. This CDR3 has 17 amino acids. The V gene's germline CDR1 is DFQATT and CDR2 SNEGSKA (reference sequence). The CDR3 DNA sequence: TGCAGTGCTAGTGACAACAGGGGAACCTCCTATAATTCACCCCTCCACTTT. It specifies CSASDNRGTSYNSPLHF.

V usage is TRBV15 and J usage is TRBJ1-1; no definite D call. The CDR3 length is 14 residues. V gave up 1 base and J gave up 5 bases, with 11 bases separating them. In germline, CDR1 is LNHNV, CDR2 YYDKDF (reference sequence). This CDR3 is CATSRGDFGTEAFF. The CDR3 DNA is TGTGCCACCAGCAGAGGAGATTTCGGTACTGAAGCTTTCTTT.

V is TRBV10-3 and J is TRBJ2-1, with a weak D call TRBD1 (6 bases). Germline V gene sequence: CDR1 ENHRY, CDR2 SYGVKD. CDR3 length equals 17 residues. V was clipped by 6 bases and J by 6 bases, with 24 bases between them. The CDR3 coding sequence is TGTGCCATCAGCGACCCAAGGGGGACCGGTGGGAGCAATGAGCAGTTCTTC. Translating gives CAISDPRGTGGSNEQFF.

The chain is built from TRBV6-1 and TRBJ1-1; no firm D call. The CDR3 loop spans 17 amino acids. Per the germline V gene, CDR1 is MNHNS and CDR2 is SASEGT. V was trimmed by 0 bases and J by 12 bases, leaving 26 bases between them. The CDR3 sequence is CASSEAAASWQVMVTFF. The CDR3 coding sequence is TGTGCCAGCAGTGAAGCGGCCGCTTCCTGGCAAGTAATGGTGACTTTCTTT.

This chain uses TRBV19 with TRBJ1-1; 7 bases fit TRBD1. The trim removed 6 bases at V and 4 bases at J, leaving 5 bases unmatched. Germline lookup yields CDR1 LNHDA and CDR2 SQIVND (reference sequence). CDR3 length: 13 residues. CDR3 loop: CASRTGSVTEAFF. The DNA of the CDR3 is TGTGCCAGTAGGACAGGGTCGGTCACTGAAGCTTTCTTT.

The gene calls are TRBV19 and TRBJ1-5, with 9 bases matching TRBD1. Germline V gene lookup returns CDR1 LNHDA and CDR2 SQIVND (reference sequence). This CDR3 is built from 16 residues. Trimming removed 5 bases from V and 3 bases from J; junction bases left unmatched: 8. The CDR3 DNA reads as TGTGCCAGTAGTGCCTTGGACAGGGGTTTCAATCAGCCCCAGCATTTT. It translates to CASSALDRGFNQPQHF.

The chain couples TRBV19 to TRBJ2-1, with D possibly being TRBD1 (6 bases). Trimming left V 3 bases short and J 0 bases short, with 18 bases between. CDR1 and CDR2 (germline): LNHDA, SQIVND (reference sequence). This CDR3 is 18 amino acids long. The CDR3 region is CASSIPTGLASSYNEQFF. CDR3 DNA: TGTGCCAGTAGTATTCCCACAGGGCTAGCTAGCTCCTACAATGAGCAGTTCTTC.

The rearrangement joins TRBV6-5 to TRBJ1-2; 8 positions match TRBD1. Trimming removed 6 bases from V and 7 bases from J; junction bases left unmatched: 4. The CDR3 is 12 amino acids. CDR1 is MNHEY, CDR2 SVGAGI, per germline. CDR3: CASRGTGGGYTF. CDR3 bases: TGTGCCAGCAGAGGGACAGGAGGTGGCTACACCTTC.

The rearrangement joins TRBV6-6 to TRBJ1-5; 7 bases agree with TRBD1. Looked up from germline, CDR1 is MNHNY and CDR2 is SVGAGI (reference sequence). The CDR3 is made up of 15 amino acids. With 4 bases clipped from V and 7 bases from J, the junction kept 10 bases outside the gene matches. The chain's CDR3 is CASSWKGARLQPQHF. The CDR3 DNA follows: TGTGCCAGCAGTTGGAAGGGGGCACGTCTCCAGCCCCAGCATTTT.

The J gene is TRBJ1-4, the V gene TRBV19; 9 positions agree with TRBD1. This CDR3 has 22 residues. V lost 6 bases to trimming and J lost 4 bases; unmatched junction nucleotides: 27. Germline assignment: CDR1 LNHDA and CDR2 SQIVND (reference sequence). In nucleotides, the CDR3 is TGTGCCAGTAGCCGCCGGGCCTTAATCGGACAGGGGACTATCGCGGTTAATGAAAAACTGTTTTTT. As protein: CASSRRALIGQGTIAVNEKLFF.